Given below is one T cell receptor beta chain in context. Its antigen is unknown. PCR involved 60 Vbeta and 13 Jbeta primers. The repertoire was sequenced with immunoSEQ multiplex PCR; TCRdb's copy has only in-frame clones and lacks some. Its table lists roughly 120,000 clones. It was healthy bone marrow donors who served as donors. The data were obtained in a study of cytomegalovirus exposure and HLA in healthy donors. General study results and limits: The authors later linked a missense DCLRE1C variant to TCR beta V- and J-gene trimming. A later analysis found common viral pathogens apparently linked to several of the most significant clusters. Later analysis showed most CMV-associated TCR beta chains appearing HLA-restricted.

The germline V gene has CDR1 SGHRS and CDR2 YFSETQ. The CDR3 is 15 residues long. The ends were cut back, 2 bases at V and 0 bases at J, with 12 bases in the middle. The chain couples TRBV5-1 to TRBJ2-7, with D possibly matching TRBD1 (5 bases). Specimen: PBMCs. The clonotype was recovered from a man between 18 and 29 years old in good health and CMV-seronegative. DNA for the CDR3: TGCGCCAGCAGCTTCCGAGCTAGGGGCTCCTACGAGCAGTACTTC. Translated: CASSFRARGSYEQYF.